This is a list of T cell receptor beta chains from one sample in a study of blood T cell repertoires in COVID-19. Generated by immunoSEQ multiplex PCR, the TCRdb table keeps only in-frame clones and is missing some. This table holds some 330,000 clones, over 70% found once. Input material: PBMCs or T cells enriched from blood (not recorded which). The receptors derive from a man aged 30 to 45 who had recovered from COVID-19. The CDR3 runs from the conserved cysteine through the conserved F or W. Each record gives: V gene, D gene, clone size, J gene, CDR3 DNA, CDR3 protein. The D gene is left open where the match is weak. Part of the rows lack a size; the others show once, few, many or a class for expanded clones.

TRBV7-2	NA	few	TRBJ2-1	TGTGCCAGCAGCTTAGCGCTCGGGGCCCCGGGGGAAAAGTTCTTC	CASSLALGAPGEKFF
TRBV11-2	TRBD2	NA	TRBJ2-1	TGTGCCAGCAGCTCTATATCACCGGCGGGGGGCAATGAGCAGTTCTTC	CASSSISPAGGNEQFF
TRBV14	NA	NA	TRBJ1-2	TGTGCCAGCAGCCGGGACTACTATGGCTACACCTTC	CASSRDYYGYTF
TRBV6-5	NA	NA	TRBJ1-1	TGTGCCAGCAGGGCCCTCCAGAACACTGAAGCTTTCTTT	CASRALQNTEAFF
TRBV7-2	NA	NA	TRBJ1-2	TGTGCCAGCAGCACCATTCAACTTTATGGCTACACCTTC	CASSTIQLYGYTF
TRBV20-1	NA	NA	TRBJ1-1	TGCAGTGCCCAAGAGACAGCCCAAGCTTTCTTT	CSAQETAQAFF
TRBV27	NA	NA	TRBJ1-6	TGTGCCAGCAGTTCCCGCTCCTATAATTCACCCCTCCACTTT	CASSSRSYNSPLHF
TRBV7-9	NA	NA	TRBJ1-1	TGTGCCAGCAGCCCCTCGGAGAGCACTGAAGCTTTCTTT	CASSPSESTEAFF
TRBV27	NA	NA	TRBJ1-6	TGTGCCAGCAGTTTAGAACCGAGCTCCTATAATTCACCCCTCCACTTT	CASSLEPSSYNSPLHF
TRBV18	NA	few	TRBJ2-7	TGTGCCAGCTCACCATATCGGCAGGGCACCTACGAGCAGTACTTC	CASSPYRQGTYEQYF
TRBV4-1	NA	NA	TRBJ1-3	TGCGCCAGCAGCCAAGGGTTCAGGGGAAGGGGAAACACCATATATTTT	CASSQGFRGRGNTIYF
TRBV3-1/TRBV3-2	TRBD1	NA	TRBJ1-5	TGTGCCAGCAGCCGGACAGGGGGCCCCAATCAGCCCCAGCATTTT	CASSRTGGPNQPQHF
TRBV11-3	NA	NA	TRBJ2-2	TGTGCCAGCAGCTTAGCCGGGGGAGCGAACACCGGGGAGCTGTTTTTT	CASSLAGGANTGELFF
TRBV11-3	TRBD1	NA	TRBJ2-7	TGTGCCAGCAGCCCGGGACAGGGATCTTCCTACGAGCAGTACTTC	CASSPGQGSSYEQYF
TRBV4-1	TRBD1	NA	TRBJ1-4	TGCGCCAGCAGCCAACCCGGGGCAGGGGGCAGTGAAAAACTGTTTTTT	CASSQPGAGGSEKLFF
TRBV7-8	TRBD2	NA	TRBJ2-5	TGTGCCAGCAGCTCCAGGCCTATCGTAGCGGGGAGACAAGAGACCCAGTACTTC	CASSSRPIVAGRQETQYF
TRBV5-1	NA	once	TRBJ1-5	TGCGCCAGCAGCTTGGGGTTAGGGGGGGATCAGCCCCAGCATTTT	CASSLGLGGDQPQHF
TRBV5-1	TRBD1	NA	TRBJ1-2	TGCGCCAGCAGCTTGGGCAGGGGGGATGGCTACACCTTC	CASSLGRGDGYTF